This T cell receptor beta chain was captured by sequencing in a study of blood T cells in healthy people across ages. Trimming stripped 0 bases from V and 4 bases from J, with 12 bases between. CDR1 is DFQATT and CDR2 is SNEGSKA in the germline V gene (reference sequence). There are 14 residues in the CDR3. Study conclusions and caveats: The study regarded diversity estimates from one million T cells as underestimates.

In regard to this clonotype: Its antigen is not known.

PCR was performed a second time for about 7 to 12 cycles using a sample-barcoded 5' primer and a J-beta primer mix. From the 5' RACE reads, TCRdb called clonotypes with MiXCR, one entry per CDR3 protein. The sample comprises approximately 700,000 distinct CDR3 sequences, around 32% of which are singletons, and 15% rests with the top ten. Sample: blood. This clonotype was sampled from a woman of 80 years or more in good health. The J gene is TRBJ1-2, the V gene TRBV20-1, with D possibly TRBD1 on 5 matching bases. CDR3 region: CSARDGDSSYGYTF. CDR3 bases: TGCAGTGCTAGAGATGGCGACAGCTCCTATGGCTACACCTTC.